Below, 28 T cell receptor beta chains from the same sample are listed, as sequenced in a study of cytomegalovirus exposure and HLA in healthy donors. The method was immunoSEQ multiplex PCR; TCRdb's version includes in-frame clones alone and lacks a portion of them. The profile shows more than 200,000 clones, about 92% of them singletons. Sequenced sample: PBMCs. These receptors originate from a woman aged 25 to 45 in good health and CMV-seronegative.

The chain couples TRBV27 to TRBJ2-7, with 9 bases matching TRBD2. Germline CDR1 MNHEY, CDR2 SMNVEV (reference sequence). Losses at the gene ends were 2 bases for V and 5 bases for J; bases not matched to a gene: 7. The CDR3 runs 15 residues. Written as DNA, the CDR3 is TGTGCCAGCAGTTTAATCCTAGCGGGACCCCACGAGCAGTACTTC. This encodes CASSLILAGPHEQYF.

This chain connects TRBV30 to TRBJ2-2, with TRBD2 matching over 9 bases. Germline V gene lookup returns CDR1 GTSNPN and CDR2 SVGIG (reference sequence). Trimming removed 0 bases from V and 4 bases from J; junction bases left unmatched: 3. This CDR3 is built from 15 residues. In DNA, the CDR3 is TGTGCCTGGAGTGTAGGGACTAGCCGCACCGGGGAGCTGTTTTTT. Protein: CAWSVGTSRTGELFF. The full variable domain, rest sourced from reference TRBV30 and TRBJ2-2, is SQTIHQWPATLVQPVGSPLSLECTVEGTSNPNLYWYRQAAGRGLQLLFYSVGIGQISSEVPQNLSASRPQDRQFILSSKKLLLSDSGFYLCAWSVGTSRTGELFFGEGSRLTVL.

The rearrangement uses TRBV7-5 and TRBJ2-1; the DNA was not compared with TRBD2, the D call given in the table. TRBV7-5 is a documented pseudogene. The CDR3 has 18 residues. The CDR3 DNA reads TGTGTCAGAAGCTTATCGTTGAGGGAGTGCGATACAATGGATGAGCAGTTCTTC. This encodes CVRSLSLRECDTMDEQFF.

The CDR3 DNA is TGTGCCAGCAGCCCCACCCTGGGACTACCGCCCTACGAGCAGTACTTC. Protein product: CASSPTLGLPPYEQYF. The genes are TRBV14 and TRBJ2-7; 7 bases match TRBD2. The CDR3 has 16 residues. V lost 4 bases, J lost 2 bases, and 11 bases stayed unmatched. Germline assignment: CDR1 SGHDN and CDR2 FVKESK.

On this clone itself: Other DNA sequences in this sample translate to the same CDR3. J is TRBJ2-1 and V is TRBV20-1; D is undetermined. Germline V CDR1 and CDR2: DFQATT, SNEGSKA (reference sequence). This CDR3 comprises 11 residues. V was pared by 1 base and J by 7 bases, with 5 bases between. The CDR3 loop reads CSARVVNEQFF. The CDR3 bases are TGCAGTGCTAGAGTAGTAAATGAGCAGTTCTTC.

The chain is built from TRBV9 and TRBJ2-6; TRBD1 matches 7 bases. Germline V lookup: CDR1 SGDLS, CDR2 YYNGEE. The CDR3 loop spans 18 amino acids. V shed 4 bases, J shed 0 bases, and the junction held 10 bases outside the gene matches. CDR3 region: CASSPRDSLPSGANVLTF. CDR3 coding DNA: TGTGCCAGCAGCCCCCGGGACAGTCTACCCTCTGGGGCCAACGTCCTGACTTTC.

V and J are TRBV6-6 and TRBJ2-7, with 10 nucleotides matching TRBD2. The germline CDR1 and CDR2 sequences are MNHNY and SVGAGI (reference sequence). J gave up 2 bases and V 2 bases, and 0 bases lay outside the gene matches. This CDR3 has 14 residues. DNA for the CDR3: TGTGCCAGCAGTTACGGGACTAGCGCCTACGAGCAGTACTTC. This encodes CASSYGTSAYEQYF.

This sequence joins TRBV7-2 and TRBJ1-5, with 7 bases identical to TRBD1. The CDR3 is made up of 16 amino acids. Trimming at V came to 1 base and at J to 1 base, leaving 4 bases not matched to a gene. Germline-derived CDR1 and CDR2 are SGHTA and FQGNSA. The CDR3 is CASSLERTGSNQPQHF. CDR3 DNA: TGTGCCAGCAGCTTAGAACGGACAGGAAGCAATCAGCCCCAGCATTTT.

This clone showed up just once. In DNA form, the CDR3 reads TGTGCCAGCAGCGGACGCACAGATACGCAGTATTTT. Encoded protein: CASSGRTDTQYF. This chain links TRBV9 with TRBJ2-3; no clear D gene. Germline loops: CDR1 SGDLS, CDR2 YYNGEE. Trimming removed 3 bases at V and 1 base at J, with 3 bases between. There are 12 residues in the CDR3.

The rearrangement uses TRBV6-1 and TRBJ2-1; unclear D gene. The CDR3 totals 15 residues. Trimming removed 1 base from V and 6 bases from J, with 13 bases in between. Germline CDR1 is MNHNS and CDR2 is SASEGT. CDR3 sequence: CASSEDPVGSNEQFF. CDR3 in DNA: TGTGCCAGCAGTGAAGACCCGGTCGGGTCCAATGAGCAGTTCTTC.

This clone has just one count. The J gene is TRBJ2-1, the V gene TRBV30; 13 bases line up with TRBD2. V dropped 0 bases and J dropped 8; count of bases not matched to a gene: 1. The CDR3 has 14 amino acids. The germline V gene has CDR1 GTSNPN and CDR2 SVGIG (reference sequence). This chain's CDR3 is CAWSVGLAGDEQFF. The CDR3 nucleotides read TGTGCCTGGAGTGTAGGACTAGCGGGGGATGAGCAGTTCTTC.

J is TRBJ1-1 and V is TRBV6-4; no definite D call. The V gene lost 6 bases and the J gene lost 6 bases, with 14 bases spanning the gap. The CDR3 has 13 amino acids. Germline loops: CDR1 MRHNA, CDR2 SNTAGT. The CDR3: CASSLTLQSEAFF. CDR3 DNA sequence: TGTGCCAGCAGCCTGACTCTACAGTCTGAAGCTTTCTTT.

This clone was detected once. The chain employs TRBV7-9 and TRBJ2-5; tentative D call: TRBD2 (5 bases). Per germline, CDR1 SEHNR and CDR2 FQNEAQ (reference sequence). The CDR3 is 15 amino acids. Trimming removed 3 bases at V and 5 bases at J, with 16 bases between. In DNA, the CDR3 is TGTGCCAGCAGCTTTGCGGAAGTCCCGGGGGAGACCCAGTACTTC. It specifies CASSFAEVPGETQYF.

In its sample, this clone was seen once. This sequence joins TRBV27 and TRBJ1-4; D is unclear. This CDR3 is 11 amino acids long. Germline V gene lookup returns CDR1 MNHEY and CDR2 SMNVEV (reference sequence). Trimming pared 5 bases from V and 8 bases from J, leaving 6 bases between. CDR3 sequence (DNA): TGTGCCAGCAGTCAAGGCGAAAAACTGTTTTTT. Its protein product is CASSQGEKLFF.

On this clone itself: The sample carries other DNA sequences with the same CDR3. The chain carries TRBV7-3 and TRBJ2-3, with 9 positions matching TRBD2. Unmatched junction bases numbered 2, after V lost 2 bases and J lost 2 bases. The CDR3 extends over 15 amino acids. CDR1 SGHTA and CDR2 FQGTGA come from the germline V gene. The CDR3 DNA is TGTGCCAGCAGCTTAGCGGGAGGGCCCACAGATACGCAGTATTTT. Amino acid sequence: CASSLAGGPTDTQYF. Filled out from reference TRBV7-3 and TRBJ2-3, the complete variable domain reads GAGVSQTPSNKVTEKGKYVELRCDPISGHTALYWYRQSLGQGPEFLIYFQGTGAADDSGLPNDRFFAVRPEGSVSTLKIQRTERGDSAVYLCASSLAGGPTDTQYFGPGTRLTVL.

This chain joins TRBV4-1 and TRBJ1-1; D unclear. Between the trimmed V and J ends, which lost 1 base and 5 bases, there was a span of 8 bases. The CDR3 is 13 residues long. CDR1 is MGHRA, CDR2 YSYEKL, per germline. The CDR3 sequence is CASSQVMLTEAFF. CDR3 sequence (DNA): TGCGCCAGCAGCCAAGTCATGCTTACTGAAGCTTTCTTT.

This chain joins TRBV19 and TRBJ1-5, with D uncertain. Trimming shortened V by 6 bases and J by 1 base, and 10 bases separated the two germline ends. Germline V gene data show CDR1 as LNHDA and CDR2 as SQIVND (reference sequence). This CDR3 spans 14 amino acids. CDR3 region: CASRGPGSNQPQHF. The CDR3, as DNA: TGTGCCAGTAGAGGGCCGGGGAGCAATCAGCCCCAGCATTTT.

V gene TRBV7-2 combines with J gene TRBJ2-7; the D call may be TRBD1 or TRBD2 (5 bases each). The CDR3 consists of 14 residues. Looked up from germline, CDR1 is SGHTA and CDR2 is FQGNSA. Trimming removed 4 bases at V and 7 bases at J, with 17 bases between. The CDR3 reads CASSYRIASGEQYF. The CDR3 DNA follows: TGTGCCAGCAGCTACAGGATCGCGAGCGGTGAGCAGTACTTC.

The chain joins TRBV7-9 to TRBJ2-1; 7 positions agree with TRBD2. CDR1 is SEHNR and CDR2 is FQNEAQ in the germline V gene (reference sequence). The CDR3 runs 16 residues. The V and J ends lost 4 bases and 8 bases, in that order; junction bases with no gene match: 14. CDR3 DNA sequence: TGTGCCAGCAGCTCCCCCCCAGCGGGGCCTAGCGATGAGCAGTTCTTC. Translated, it gives CASSSPPAGPSDEQFF.

The chain employs TRBV2 and TRBJ1-2; 9 bases line up with TRBD1. CDR3 size: 14 residues. The junction had 10 bases not matched to a gene; V was cut back by 6 bases and J by 8 bases. The germline gives CDR1 SNHLY, CDR2 FYNNEI. As DNA, the CDR3 is TGTGCCAGCAGGGGGGGACAGGGAGAGAAAGGCTACACCTTC. Residues: CASRGGQGEKGYTF.

This clone was picked up many times. The chain carries TRBV6-4 and TRBJ2-3; 12 bases are a match to TRBD2. J lost 3 bases, V lost 2 bases, and 0 bases had no gene match. Germline-derived CDR1 and CDR2 are MRHNA and SNTAGT. The CDR3 spans 15 residues. The CDR3 spells CASSDGTSGTDTQYF. The CDR3 coding sequence is TGTGCCAGCAGTGACGGGACTAGCGGGACAGATACGCAGTATTTT.

The V gene is TRBV27, the J gene TRBJ2-2; 15 bases align to TRBD2. CDR1 MNHEY and CDR2 SMNVEV come from the germline V gene (reference sequence). The CDR3 extends over 19 amino acids. V shed 6 bases, J shed 3 bases, and the junction held 11 bases outside the gene matches. The CDR3 bases are TGTGCCAGCAGGCGCACCCTGGGACTAGCGGGAGGCCACACCGGGGAGCTGTTTTTT. Its protein product is CASRRTLGLAGGHTGELFF.

The rearrangement uses TRBV28 and TRBJ2-1; 7 bases agree with TRBD1. CDR1 and CDR2 from the germline V gene are MDHEN and SYDVKM. This CDR3 region has 14 residues. Losses at the gene ends were 5 bases for V and 8 bases for J; bases not matched to a gene: 9. The DNA for the CDR3 is TGTGCCAGCAGTGGGACGACAGGGTTAGATGAGCAGTTCTTC. Its translation is CASSGTTGLDEQFF.

This clone was detected a few times. This rearrangement joins TRBV19 to TRBJ1-2; no clear D. The germline V gene encodes CDR1 LNHDA and CDR2 SQIVND (reference sequence). CDR3 length equals 12 residues. V was shortened by 11 bases and J by 8 bases, with 18 bases between the two germline ends. In DNA form, the CDR3 reads TGTGCCTCTGTATCTTTCCCAGAGGGCTACACCTTC. Translating gives CASVSFPEGYTF. The full variable domain, completed using reference TRBV19 and TRBJ1-2, is DGGITQSPKYLFRKEGQNVTLSCEQNLNHDAMYWYRQDPGQGLRLIYYSQIVNDFQKGDIAEGYSVSREKKESFPLTVTSAQKNPTAFYLCASVSFPEGYTFGSGTRLTVV.

V and J are TRBV6-5 and TRBJ2-2, with TRBD1 identical over 7 bases. The CDR3 has 15 amino acids. Germline lookup yields CDR1 MNHEY and CDR2 SVGAGI. Losses at the gene ends were 6 bases for V and 5 bases for J; bases not matched to a gene: 9. The CDR3 loop is CASSHRGTGTGELFF. In DNA, the CDR3 is TGTGCCAGCAGCCACAGGGGCACAGGGACCGGGGAGCTGTTTTTT.

This chain connects TRBV28 to TRBJ2-7; TRBD2 is a possible D gene (5 bases). V was trimmed by 3 bases and J by 2 bases, leaving 11 bases between them. From germline, CDR1 is MDHEN and CDR2 SYDVKM. The CDR3 loop spans 14 amino acids. The CDR3 loop reads CASSFRGRTYEQYF. Written as DNA, the CDR3 is TGTGCCAGCAGTTTCCGCGGGCGTACCTACGAGCAGTACTTC.

In DNA form, the CDR3 reads TGTGCCAGCAGCGCCGGACTAGCGGGAGGCCGCCCCTACAATGAGCAGTTCTTC. It yields the protein CASSAGLAGGRPYNEQFF. This chain uses TRBV9 with TRBJ2-1; 14 nucleotides agree with TRBD2. The germline gives CDR1 SGDLS, CDR2 YYNGEE. V was clipped by 3 bases and J by 2 bases; unmatched bases: 7. The CDR3 runs to 18 residues.

This clone is a singleton in its sample. J is TRBJ1-5 and V is TRBV30; D might be TRBD1 (5 bases). In germline, CDR1 is GTSNPN, CDR2 SVGIG (reference sequence). The CDR3 consists of 15 residues. V was cut by 0 bases and J by 0 bases, with 9 bases left in between. The CDR3 nucleotides read TGTGCCTGGAGTGTCGGCCAGGGTAGCAATCAGCCCCAGCATTTT. This translates into CAWSVGQGSNQPQHF.